This T cell receptor beta chain came from a study of cytomegalovirus exposure and HLA in healthy donors. This PCR relied on a set of 60 Vbeta primers and 13 Jbeta primers. TCRdb keeps only in-frame clones here, not all; method: immunoSEQ multiplex PCR. The profile shows 150,000 to 200,000 clones, 65% to 85% of them singletons. The CDR3 is 16 residues long. The ends were cut back, 5 bases at V and 2 bases at J, with 19 bases in the middle. In germline, CDR1 is MDHEN, CDR2 SYDVKM. This TCR derives from a man aged 18 to 30 in good health and CMV-seronegative. V and J are TRBV28 and TRBJ2-7, with a weak D call TRBD2 (5 bases). Sequences were obtained from PBMCs. CDR3 loop: CASSPLGGRGPYEQYF. CDR3 in DNA: TGTGCCAGCAGTCCCCTAGGAGGCCGTGGTCCCTACGAGCAGTACTTC.